This TCR beta chain was identified during a study of tissue T cells after allogeneic stem cell transplantation. This clone was seen a handful of times. Its specificity is not known. The gene symbols are mouse symbols. The read ends 1 residue before the CDR3 terminus; that terminus is restored from the germline J gene. Trimming shortened V by 4 bases and J by 2 bases, and 12 bases separated the two germline ends. This CDR3 comprises 14 residues. Germline CDR1 and CDR2: SGHLS and HYDKME. Study-wide points: TCR repertoires tracked anatomic similarity, regardless of disease or transplant status. Motif-based clustering found tissue-specific repertoire signatures shared across patients, though few clones were shared.

Survey-depth TCRbeta CDR3 sequencing reported V/J genes and productive frequencies. Assay used: immunoSEQ multiplex PCR; TCRdb lists only in-frame clones, some missing. Of over 5,500 clones listed, approximately 51% are singletons. As for time point: mouse harvest day 14 after allogeneic transplant. Each mouse received 10^7 T-cell-depleted marrow cells plus 10^6 splenic CD5+ T cells by tail vein. V usage is TRBV12-2 and J usage is TRBJ2-4, with a possible D match to TRBD1 (6 bases). The sequenced sample was gut tissue. The TCR sequence derives from a female BALB/c mouse given C57BL/6 T cells with graft-versus-host disease after an allogeneic hematopoietic cell transplant. CDR3 protein: CASSPGTIQNTLYF. The CDR3 bases that were read are TGTGCCAGCTCGCCCGGGACAATTCAAAACACCTTGTAC.